This T cell receptor (beta chain) was recovered during a study of regulatory T cells in long-lasting Graves disease. Sequencing libraries for TCR beta were prepared with iRepertoire HTBI primers and Arm-PCR of CDR3 regions. TCRdb used MiXCR to reprocess the multiplex PCR reads, holding one entry per CDR3 protein. The sample shows 400,000 to 550,000 distinct CDR3 sequences, about a sixth of them seen only once. Time point in this sample: newly diagnosed GD, antithyroid drugs for less than 3 months. PBMC RNA was the source of the TCR library. This clonotype was observed at least ten times. From germline, CDR1 is MDHEN and CDR2 SYDVKM. After removal of 3 bases from V and 2 bases from J, the junction contained 4 bases not matched to a gene. CDR3 length: 16 residues. These data also formed part of another study, on T cells in Graves' hyperthyroidism and ophthalmopathy.

The origin of this receptor is a woman aged 18-29 years with Graves disease. This sequence joins TRBV28 and TRBJ2-6; 7 bases are shared with TRBD1. This specimen was peripheral blood mononuclear cells (PBMCs), taken at new diagnosis, from a patient treated with antithyroid drugs. CDR3 protein: CASSLQGDPGANVLTF. The DNA of the CDR3 is TGTGCCAGCAGTTTGCAGGGGGACCCTGGGGCCAACGTCCTGACTTTC.